This is a list of T cell receptor beta chains from one sample in a study of cytomegalovirus exposure and HLA in healthy donors. Libraries were prepared by immunoSEQ multiplex PCR; TCRdb keeps only in-frame clonotypes and omits some of them. This table has under 200,000 clones, about 90% appearing once. The sample consisted of PBMCs. The receptors originated from a man between 18 and 35 years old in good health and CMV-seropositive. Each CDR3 is given with its conserved first and last residue. A D gene is named only where the DNA matches it firmly. A row's size may be missing; if present it is once, few, many or a size class.

d_gene: -
v_gene: TRBV4-1
j_gene: TRBJ1-5
len: 16
abundance: once
CDR3nt: TGCGCCAGCAGCCAAGAGGGTGGCCAGGGCAATCAGCCCCAGCATTTT
CDR3aa: CASSQEGGQGNQPQHF

d_gene: TRBD1
v_gene: TRBV9
j_gene: TRBJ2-7
len: 15
abundance: -
CDR3nt: TGTGCCAGCAGCGTTAGAGGGGGCTTGGGAAACGAGCAGTACTTC
CDR3aa: CASSVRGGLGNEQYF

d_gene: -
v_gene: TRBV9
j_gene: TRBJ2-5
len: 13
abundance: -
CDR3nt: TGTGCCAGCAACACATGGGAGGCGGAGACCCAGTACTTC
CDR3aa: CASNTWEAETQYF

d_gene: TRBD1
v_gene: TRBV30
j_gene: TRBJ2-1
len: 14
abundance: once
CDR3nt: TGTGCGACCGACCCGGGACAGTCTGCCTATGAGCAGTTCTTC
CDR3aa: CATDPGQSAYEQFF

d_gene: TRBD1
v_gene: TRBV2
j_gene: TRBJ2-7
len: 13
abundance: -
CDR3nt: TGTGCCAGCGGGGGGACAGGGGGCTACGAGCAGTACTTC
CDR3aa: CASGGTGGYEQYF

d_gene: TRBD2
v_gene: TRBV5-1
j_gene: TRBJ2-1
len: 16
abundance: -
CDR3nt: TGCGCCAGCAGCCCGTTAGCGGGGAGCTCCTACAATGAGCAGTTCTTC
CDR3aa: CASSPLAGSSYNEQFF

d_gene: -
v_gene: TRBV5-1
j_gene: TRBJ2-3
len: 16
abundance: -
CDR3nt: TGCGCCAGCAGCTCCTTAGGAAGCGGAGGCACAGATACGCAGTATTTT
CDR3aa: CASSSLGSGGTDTQYF

d_gene: -
v_gene: TRBV5-1
j_gene: TRBJ1-3
len: 14
abundance: -
CDR3nt: TGCGCCAGCAGCGTGGGGCACTCTGGAAACACCATATATTTT
CDR3aa: CASSVGHSGNTIYF

d_gene: -
v_gene: TRBV6-6
j_gene: TRBJ2-4
len: 14
abundance: -
CDR3nt: TGTGCCAGCAGTTACTCAGGACAGCAAAACATTCAGTACTTC
CDR3aa: CASSYSGQQNIQYF

d_gene: TRBD2
v_gene: TRBV28
j_gene: TRBJ2-5
len: 15
abundance: -
CDR3nt: TGTGCCAGCAGTTTCCTTCTAGCGGGAGGGGAGACCCAGTACTTC
CDR3aa: CASSFLLAGGETQYF

d_gene: -
v_gene: TRBV27
j_gene: TRBJ2-7
len: 14
abundance: -
CDR3nt: TGTGCCAGCACTAACGGTATGAGTTCCTACGAGCAGTACTTC
CDR3aa: CASTNGMSSYEQYF

d_gene: TRBD2
v_gene: TRBV5-1
j_gene: TRBJ2-1
len: 18
abundance: -
CDR3nt: TGCGCCAGCAGCGATCTGGGACTAGCGGGAGTCGCCTACAATGAGCAGTTCTTC
CDR3aa: CASSDLGLAGVAYNEQFF

d_gene: -
v_gene: TRBV5-1
j_gene: TRBJ2-3
len: 17
abundance: -
CDR3nt: TGCGCCAGCAGCTCCTACGACTCCTCCAGGGGCACAGATACGCAGTATTTT
CDR3aa: CASSSYDSSRGTDTQYF

d_gene: -
v_gene: TRBV4-1
j_gene: TRBJ1-1
len: 16
abundance: -
CDR3nt: TGCGCCAGCAGCCAACCATCATCAGGCCGGGGCACTGAAGCTTTCTTT
CDR3aa: CASSQPSSGRGTEAFF

d_gene: TRBD1
v_gene: TRBV14
j_gene: TRBJ1-2
len: 14
abundance: -
CDR3nt: TGTGCCAGCAGCCAAGGGACAGGGTTTTATGGCTACACCTTC
CDR3aa: CASSQGTGFYGYTF

d_gene: -
v_gene: TRBV25-1
j_gene: TRBJ2-7
len: 12
abundance: -
CDR3nt: TGTGCCAGCACGGGGGGCGCGGGCGAGCAGTACTTC
CDR3aa: CASTGGAGEQYF

d_gene: -
v_gene: TRBV6-1
j_gene: TRBJ1-5
len: 16
abundance: -
CDR3nt: TGTGCCAGCAGTGAAGCGCATGGAGGGTCAGGGCAGCCCCAGCATTTT
CDR3aa: CASSEAHGGSGQPQHF

d_gene: -
v_gene: TRBV19
j_gene: TRBJ1-2
len: 14
abundance: -
CDR3nt: TGTGCCAGTAGTGTAACAGGGACTAACTATGGCTACACCTTC
CDR3aa: CASSVTGTNYGYTF

d_gene: -
v_gene: TRBV6-1
j_gene: TRBJ1-3
len: 15
abundance: -
CDR3nt: TGTGCCAGCAGTGACGGACAGAGCTCTGGAAACACCATATATTTT
CDR3aa: CASSDGQSSGNTIYF

d_gene: -
v_gene: TRBV5-1
j_gene: TRBJ2-5
len: 16
abundance: -
CDR3nt: TGCGCCAGCAGCTTGCGGCCTGACGCTCCTGGCGGGACCCAGTACTTC
CDR3aa: CASSLRPDAPGGTQYF

d_gene: TRBD1
v_gene: TRBV18
j_gene: TRBJ2-7
len: 14
abundance: -
CDR3nt: TGTGCCAGCTCCGACGGGACAGGGGAATACGAGCAGTACTTC
CDR3aa: CASSDGTGEYEQYF

d_gene: -
v_gene: TRBV7-6
j_gene: TRBJ2-7
len: 13
abundance: -
CDR3nt: TGTGCCAGCAGCTCCGGGAACCGGGACGAGCAGTACTTC
CDR3aa: CASSSGNRDEQYF

d_gene: TRBD1
v_gene: TRBV5-1
j_gene: TRBJ1-2
len: 16
abundance: -
CDR3nt: TGCGCCAGCAGCTTGGGATCGACAGGGGGGACCTATGGCTACACCTTC
CDR3aa: CASSLGSTGGTYGYTF

d_gene: -
v_gene: TRBV30
j_gene: TRBJ1-5
len: 13
abundance: -
CDR3nt: TGTGCCTGGAACAGGGTTAGCAATCAGCCCCAGCATTTT
CDR3aa: CAWNRVSNQPQHF

d_gene: TRBD1
v_gene: TRBV28
j_gene: TRBJ1-1
len: 15
abundance: -
CDR3nt: TGTGCCAGCAGTACGACAGGGTACGGGAACACTGAAGCTTTCTTT
CDR3aa: CASSTTGYGNTEAFF

d_gene: TRBD2
v_gene: TRBV9
j_gene: TRBJ2-3
len: 18
abundance: -
CDR3nt: TGTGCCAGCAGCGCCCGGAGCGGGAGGGCCCCTTCGTCGGATACGCAGTATTTT
CDR3aa: CASSARSGRAPSSDTQYF

d_gene: -
v_gene: TRBV28
j_gene: TRBJ1-2
len: 12
abundance: -
CDR3nt: TGTGCCAGCAGTCTAAAACTGCGGGGCTACACCTTC
CDR3aa: CASSLKLRGYTF

d_gene: TRBD2
v_gene: TRBV9
j_gene: TRBJ2-3
len: 14
abundance: -
CDR3nt: TGTGCCAGCAGCGTAGTAGTTAGCGGGGGTACGCAGTATTTT
CDR3aa: CASSVVVSGGTQYF

d_gene: TRBD1
v_gene: TRBV2
j_gene: TRBJ2-1
len: 13
abundance: -
CDR3nt: TGTGCCAGCAGACAGGGGTCCTACAATGAGCAGTTCTTC
CDR3aa: CASRQGSYNEQFF

d_gene: -
v_gene: TRBV5-4
j_gene: TRBJ2-1
len: 15
abundance: -
CDR3nt: TGTGCCAGCAGACCAACCAGGGATATGAGGAATGAGCAGTTCTTC
CDR3aa: CASRPTRDMRNEQFF

d_gene: TRBD1
v_gene: TRBV7-9
j_gene: TRBJ1-5
len: 17
abundance: -
CDR3nt: TGTGCCAGCAGCTCCGGGTACGGGACAGGGCACAATCAGCCCCAGCATTTT
CDR3aa: CASSSGYGTGHNQPQHF

d_gene: -
v_gene: TRBV28
j_gene: TRBJ1-3
len: 14
abundance: -
CDR3nt: TGTGCCAGCAGTGCACCAGATTCTGGAAACACCATATATTTT
CDR3aa: CASSAPDSGNTIYF

d_gene: -
v_gene: TRBV5-1
j_gene: TRBJ2-4
len: 15
abundance: -
CDR3nt: TGCGCCAGCAGCTTGGAAAGAGCGGTCGAAAACATTCAGTACTTC
CDR3aa: CASSLERAVENIQYF

d_gene: TRBD1
v_gene: TRBV4-2
j_gene: TRBJ1-4
len: 15
abundance: -
CDR3nt: TGTGCCAGCAGCCAAGAGGGACAGAGAAATGAAAAACTGTTTTTT
CDR3aa: CASSQEGQRNEKLFF

d_gene: -
v_gene: TRBV6-1
j_gene: TRBJ2-7
len: 15
abundance: -
CDR3nt: TGTGCCAGCAGTGATTTTCAGGGCAATTACTACGAGCAGTACTTC
CDR3aa: CASSDFQGNYYEQYF

d_gene: -
v_gene: TRBV28
j_gene: TRBJ1-2
len: 15
abundance: -
CDR3nt: TGTGCCAGCAGTTTGGGGGGAATCGCGTACTATGGCTACACCTTC
CDR3aa: CASSLGGIAYYGYTF

d_gene: TRBD1
v_gene: TRBV13
j_gene: TRBJ2-7
len: 14
abundance: -
CDR3nt: TGTGCCAGCAGCCCGGGACAGGGATCCTACGAGCAGTACTTC
CDR3aa: CASSPGQGSYEQYF

d_gene: TRBD1
v_gene: TRBV5-6
j_gene: TRBJ2-7
len: 14
abundance: -
CDR3nt: TGTGCCACCACGAGAAGGGACAGGGAGTACGAGCAGTACTTC
CDR3aa: CATTRRDREYEQYF

d_gene: -
v_gene: TRBV2
j_gene: TRBJ2-5
len: 14
abundance: once
CDR3nt: TGTGCCAGCAGTGCTGGGACAAGGAGAGAGACCCAGTACTTC
CDR3aa: CASSAGTRRETQYF

d_gene: TRBD1
v_gene: TRBV6-1
j_gene: TRBJ2-1
len: 15
abundance: -
CDR3nt: TGTGCCAGCAACTACCGACAGGGGTGGAGAAATGAGCAGTTCTTC
CDR3aa: CASNYRQGWRNEQFF

d_gene: -
v_gene: TRBV7-8
j_gene: TRBJ1-1
len: 16
abundance: -
CDR3nt: TGTGCCAGCTTGGACAGTCCGCGACTCATGAACACTGAAGCTTTCTTT
CDR3aa: CASLDSPRLMNTEAFF

d_gene: TRBD2
v_gene: TRBV7-9
j_gene: TRBJ2-1
len: 15
abundance: -
CDR3nt: TGTGCCAGCAGCTTACTAGCGGGAGCGGTCTGGGAGCAGTTCTTC
CDR3aa: CASSLLAGAVWEQFF

d_gene: -
v_gene: TRBV5-4
j_gene: TRBJ1-5
len: 16
abundance: -
CDR3nt: TGTGCCAGCAGCGTGACGAACAGGGTTAGCAATCAGCCCCAGCATTTT
CDR3aa: CASSVTNRVSNQPQHF

d_gene: -
v_gene: TRBV7-8
j_gene: TRBJ2-1
len: 12
abundance: -
CDR3nt: TGTGCCAGCAGCTCTAGAGGGAATGAGCAGTTCTTC
CDR3aa: CASSSRGNEQFF

d_gene: TRBD2
v_gene: TRBV4-2
j_gene: TRBJ2-5
len: 17
abundance: -
CDR3nt: TGTGCCAGCAGCCCCCCCCCTAGCGGGAGATACGTAGAGACCCAGTACTTC
CDR3aa: CASSPPPSGRYVETQYF

d_gene: TRBD1
v_gene: TRBV5-4
j_gene: TRBJ2-7
len: 15
abundance: -
CDR3nt: TGTGCCAGCAGCTTGGGCGGTCAGGGGGCCTACGAGCAGTACTTC
CDR3aa: CASSLGGQGAYEQYF

d_gene: TRBD1
v_gene: TRBV6-5
j_gene: TRBJ2-3
len: 16
abundance: once
CDR3nt: TGTGCCAGCAGTTACTCCCGGACAGGGGCGGGGGATACGCAGTATTTT
CDR3aa: CASSYSRTGAGDTQYF

d_gene: TRBD2
v_gene: TRBV11-1
j_gene: TRBJ2-1
len: 17
abundance: -
CDR3nt: TGTGCCAGCAGCTTAGTCCCTAGCGGGAGCTCCTACAATGAGCAGTTCTTC
CDR3aa: CASSLVPSGSSYNEQFF

d_gene: TRBD2
v_gene: TRBV5-4
j_gene: TRBJ2-3
len: 18
abundance: -
CDR3nt: TGTGCCAGCAGCTCATACTTAGCGGGACCCAAATACACAGATACGCAGTATTTT
CDR3aa: CASSSYLAGPKYTDTQYF

d_gene: -
v_gene: TRBV9
j_gene: TRBJ1-1
len: 14
abundance: -
CDR3nt: TGTGCCAGCAGCCCCTCAGGTACTGACACTGAAGCTTTCTTT
CDR3aa: CASSPSGTDTEAFF

d_gene: -
v_gene: TRBV5-1
j_gene: TRBJ1-3
len: 15
abundance: once
CDR3nt: TGCGCCAGCAGCTTGGATGGAGGTCCTGGAAACACCATATATTTT
CDR3aa: CASSLDGGPGNTIYF

d_gene: TRBD1
v_gene: TRBV19
j_gene: TRBJ1-2
len: 14
abundance: once
CDR3nt: TGTGCCAGTAGTCCATCACAGGGGGGCTATGGCTACACCTTC
CDR3aa: CASSPSQGGYGYTF

d_gene: TRBD1
v_gene: TRBV14
j_gene: TRBJ1-2
len: 13
abundance: -
CDR3nt: TGTGCCAGCAGCCCCAGGGGGAGAGTTGGCTACACCTTC
CDR3aa: CASSPRGRVGYTF

d_gene: TRBD1
v_gene: TRBV9
j_gene: TRBJ1-1
len: 14
abundance: -
CDR3nt: TGTGCCAGCAGCGTAGCAGGGGGGAACACTGAAGCTTTCTTT
CDR3aa: CASSVAGGNTEAFF

d_gene: TRBD2
v_gene: TRBV18
j_gene: TRBJ2-1
len: 13
abundance: -
CDR3nt: TGTGCCAGCTCAAGGGGACTAAACAATGAGCAGTTCTTC
CDR3aa: CASSRGLNNEQFF